The entry that follows covers one T cell receptor beta chain sequence. The data belong to a study of blood T cell repertoires in COVID-19. About the study: The origin of the acute and convalescent COVID-19 samples was the United States, Italy and Spain. In each case, the material was cDNA or gDNA derived from T cells, B-cell-depleted T cells, or PBMCs.

The authors' processing: Scientists estimated how many nucleated cells there were by amplifying reference gene primers. TCRdb's table, derived via immunoSEQ multiplex PCR, lists solely in-frame clones and lacks some. V, J and clone size reflect that table, while D and trimming were determined from the DNA. The table includes 400,000 or so clones, over 75% detected once. Cohorts were determined from participant-reported clinical history. Sample: PBMCs or T cells enriched from blood (not recorded which). The TCR comes from a man in his forties in a cohort exposed to, infected with or recovered from COVID-19 (not recorded which).

Here the CDR3 reads CASSFDRTGPNQPQHF. The CDR3 DNA sequence: TGTGCCAGTAGTTTCGACCGGACAGGCCCCAATCAGCCCCAGCATTTT. The chain recombines TRBV19 with TRBJ1-5, with 7 bases identical to TRBD1. Germline CDR1 LNHDA, CDR2 SQIVND (reference sequence). The ends lost 5 bases at V and 3 bases at J; junction bases unmatched: 10. The CDR3 is 16 amino acids.